Below, 6 T cell receptor beta chains from the same sample are listed, as sequenced in a study of blood T cell repertoires in COVID-19. Generated by immunoSEQ multiplex PCR, the TCRdb table keeps only in-frame clones and is missing some. The table includes 250,000 to 300,000 clones, 81% detected once. The sequenced sample consisted of peripheral blood. The receptors here all came from a woman aged 55-70 years with active or convalescent COVID-19.

The chain carries TRBV5-1 and TRBJ1-4; 9 bases are shared with TRBD1. This CDR3 is 17 amino acids long. CDR1 and CDR2 (germline): SGHRS, YFSETQ. After removal of 4 bases from V and 4 bases from J, the junction contained 11 bases not matched to a gene. Here the CDR3 reads CASSLGTGRESNEKLFF. CDR3 nucleotides: TGCGCCAGCAGCCTCGGGACAGGGAGGGAAAGTAATGAAAAACTGTTTTTT.

The chain joins TRBV12-5 to TRBJ2-1; 8 bases map to TRBD2. CDR1 is LGHNT and CDR2 is FRNRAP in the germline V gene. This CDR3 comprises 18 residues. Trimming at V came to 0 bases and at J to 2 bases, leaving 9 bases not matched to a gene. CDR3 nucleotides: TGTGCTAGTGGTTTGGTATCGAGCGGGGGAGGCACCTACAATGAGCAGTTCTTC. It translates to CASGLVSSGGGTYNEQFF.

V and J are TRBV2 and TRBJ1-2; no definite D call. CDR3 length: 13 residues. Germline CDR1 is SNHLY and CDR2 is FYNNEI. Trimming cost V 0 bases and J 7 bases, with 9 bases left between them. The CDR3 region has the DNA TGTGCCAGCAGTGAAGCGCTTTACGGTGGCTACACCTTC. Its protein is CASSEALYGGYTF.

As regards this clone: Different DNA sequences within this sample yield the same CDR3. V usage is TRBV20-1 and J usage is TRBJ2-7; possibly TRBD2 for D (5 bases). Trimming cost V 2 bases and J 4 bases, with 6 bases left between them. The CDR3 extends over 11 amino acids. The germline CDR1 and CDR2 sequences are DFQATT and SNEGSKA (reference sequence). Written as DNA, the CDR3 is TGCAGTGCTAGATCGGGATACGAGCAGTACTTC. It encodes CSARSGYEQYF.

This rearrangement joins TRBV7-3 to TRBJ2-3, with 12 bases aligning to TRBD2. Trimming took 5 bases from V and 6 from J; bases not matched to a gene: 3. CDR1 is SGHTA and CDR2 is FQGTGA in the germline V gene. CDR3 length: 14 residues. CDR3 residues: CASSRLAGDDTQYF. The CDR3, as DNA: TGTGCCAGCAGCCGACTAGCGGGGGATGATACGCAGTATTTT.

V usage is TRBV10-3 and J usage is TRBJ2-3; a possible D gene is TRBD2 (6 bases). The ends were cut back, 10 bases at V and 0 bases at J, with 8 bases in the middle. The CDR3 has 12 amino acids. CDR1 and CDR2 (germline): ENHRY, SYGVKD. Here the CDR3 reads CASGDSTDTQYF. The CDR3 bases are TGTGCCAGCGGGGATAGCACAGATACGCAGTATTTT.